One and the same sample provided the 5 T cell receptor beta chains below, sequenced in a study of coeliac disease. Sequencing used immunoSEQ multiplex PCR; TCRdb keeps in-frame clones, though not all of them. The sample lists approximately 4,800 clones; around two thirds were seen once. Sequenced: intraepithelial lymphocytes from the gut. The receptor source for this set is a young woman with active celiac disease.

The chain is built from TRBV5-5 and TRBJ2-7, with 8 bases fitting TRBD2. Germline V gene data show CDR1 as SGHKS and CDR2 as YYEKEE (reference sequence). With V trimmed by 5 bases and J by 2 bases, 6 bases remained unmatched. This CDR3 region has 14 residues. The CDR3 DNA sequence: TGTGCCAGCAGTACTAGCGGCCGCGCCTACGAGCAGTACTTC. Protein product: CASSTSGRAYEQYF.

This clone occurred a few times. The chain carries TRBV15 and TRBJ2-3; maybe TRBD2 (6 bases). V shed 1 base and J shed 0 bases, with 11 bases lying between them. CDR3 length: 16 amino acids. Germline-derived CDR1 and CDR2 are LNHNV and YYDKDF (reference sequence). The CDR3 region is CATSRVGLASTDTQYF. The CDR3 nucleotides read TGTGCCACCAGCAGAGTCGGGCTAGCGAGCACAGATACGCAGTATTTT.

The chain couples TRBV5-1 to TRBJ2-7, with TRBD2 identical over 12 bases. Trimming took 2 bases from V and 4 from J; bases not matched to a gene: 19. The germline V gene encodes CDR1 SGHRS and CDR2 YFSETQ. The CDR3 covers 20 residues. The CDR3 nucleotides are TGCGCCAGCAGCTTAGGGCCCCTAGCGGGGGGGCCCCCGTTCTTTTACGAGCAGTACTTC. Its protein product is CASSLGPLAGGPPFFYEQYF.

The chain couples TRBV4-2 to TRBJ1-2, with TRBD1 matching over 7 bases. Germline V gene data show CDR1 as LGHNA and CDR2 as YNFKEQ. V trimming: 1 base; J trimming: 6 bases; junction bases outside the gene matches: 11. The CDR3 totals 16 residues. CDR3 loop: CASSQAQGGRSHGYTF. The CDR3, as DNA: TGTGCCAGCAGCCAAGCTCAGGGGGGTAGGAGTCATGGCTACACCTTC.

The chain joins TRBV11-2 to TRBJ2-7; 7 bases match TRBD1. The CDR3 is 16 residues long. Unmatched junction bases numbered 9, after V lost 1 base and J lost 3 bases. Germline CDR1 and CDR2: SGHAT and FQNNGV. Here the CDR3 reads CASSLVRGTAVYEQYF. CDR3 bases: TGTGCCAGCAGCTTAGTCCGAGGGACAGCAGTCTACGAGCAGTACTTC. The complete variable domain, with remaining parts taken from reference TRBV11-2 and TRBJ2-7, reads EAGVAQSPRYKIIEKRQSVAFWCNPISGHATLYWYQQILGQGPKLLIQFQNNGVVDDSQLPKDRFSAERLKGVDSTLKIQPAKLEDSAVYLCASSLVRGTAVYEQYFGPGTRLTVT.